This T cell receptor beta chain was sequenced in a study of shared clonotypes between healthy human individuals. The repertoire was sequenced with immunoSEQ multiplex PCR; TCRdb's copy has only in-frame clones and lacks some. The data show roughly 1.5 million clones, with under 99% seen just once and 0.45% held by the top ten. The CDR3 sequence is 14 residues long. Germline assignment: CDR1 MDHEN and CDR2 SYDVKM. Trimming shortened V by 8 bases and J by 6 bases, and 17 bases separated the two germline ends. This chain uses TRBV28 with TRBJ1-5, with D perhaps matching TRBD1 (5 bases). This clonotype was sampled from a man under 40 in good health. Sequencing was carried out using naive CD4+ T cells sorted from blood. Specified subset: CD45RA+ positively selected. The CDR3 here is CASSAGGEGQPQHF. CDR3 nucleotide sequence: TGTGCCAGCTCTGCGGGGGGTGAGGGTCAGCCCCAGCATTTT. Complete variable domain (other parts from reference TRBV28 and TRBJ1-5): DVKVTQSSRYLVKRTGEKVFLECVQDMDHENMFWYRQDPGLGLRLIYFSYDVKMKEKGDIPEGYSVSREKKERFSLILESASTNQTSMYLCASSAGGEGQPQHFGDGTRLSIL.